One sample yielded the 22 T cell receptor beta chains listed below, sequenced in a study of blood T cell repertoires in COVID-19. The data were produced by immunoSEQ multiplex PCR, yet TCRdb's version contains in-frame clones alone and is incomplete. In the table there are roughly 180,000 clones, approximately 85% of which are singletons. What was sequenced was peripheral blood. These receptors came from a man aged 60 to 69 who had recovered from COVID-19.

The rearrangement links TRBV21-1 to TRBJ2-3; the table's D gene call, TRBD2, was not cross checked with the DNA. TRBV21-1 is recorded as a pseudogene. The CDR3 loop spans 17 amino acids. This CDR3 reads CASSKKTRGELTDTQYF. CDR3 DNA sequence: TGTGCCAGCAGCAAAAAAACTCGCGGGGAACTAACAGATACGCAGTATTTT.

V and J are TRBV6-5 and TRBJ1-1; 7 bases are a match to TRBD1. Germline assignment: CDR1 MNHEY and CDR2 SVGAGI. The CDR3 sequence is 15 residues long. The trim removed 5 bases at V and 0 bases at J, leaving 6 bases unmatched. CDR3 nucleotides: TGTGCCAGCAGTAGTCCCACAGGGGTGAACACTGAAGCTTTCTTT. Its translation is CASSSPTGVNTEAFF.

This chain uses TRBV19 with TRBJ1-2, with D possibly being TRBD1 (5 bases). Germline CDR1 reads LNHDA; CDR2 reads SQIVND (reference sequence). CDR3 size: 14 residues. V lost 2 bases, J lost 4 bases, and 11 bases lay in between. CDR3 sequence (DNA): TGTGCCAGTAGTATACAGGGCGGCGGCTATGGCTACACCTTC. Protein sequence: CASSIQGGGYGYTF. Full variable domain (rest looked up from reference TRBV19 and TRBJ1-2): DGGITQSPKYLFRKEGQNVTLSCEQNLNHDAMYWYRQDPGQGLRLIYYSQIVNDFQKGDIAEGYSVSREKKESFPLTVTSAQKNPTAFYLCASSIQGGGYGYTFGSGTRLTVV.

This chain links TRBV4-3 with TRBJ2-1; 13 bases match TRBD2. Germline V gives CDR1 LGHNA, CDR2 YSLEER. The trim removed 5 bases at V and 0 bases at J, leaving 4 bases unmatched. The CDR3 spans 17 residues. CDR3 protein: CASSFRLAGGSYNEQFF. CDR3 bases: TGCGCCAGCAGCTTTAGACTAGCGGGGGGCTCCTACAATGAGCAGTTCTTC.

This rearrangement joins TRBV7-2 to TRBJ2-7; 9 bases line up with TRBD1. Germline CDR1 is SGHTA and CDR2 is FQGNSA. The J segment lost 6 bases and the V segment lost 5 bases, leaving 5 bases of the junction unmatched. The CDR3 loop spans 13 amino acids. CDR3 in amino acids: CASSLDRGGEQYF. The CDR3 DNA sequence: TGTGCCAGCAGCCTGGACAGGGGTGGCGAGCAGTACTTC.

The chain employs TRBV7-2 and TRBJ2-3, with 11 bases aligning to TRBD2. V trimming: 6 bases; J trimming: 3 bases; junction bases outside the gene matches: 8. Germline V gene data show CDR1 as SGHTA and CDR2 as FQGNSA. The CDR3 extends over 16 amino acids. This chain's CDR3 is CASRISGGARTDTQYF. The CDR3 nucleotides are TGTGCCAGCAGGATTAGCGGGGGGGCTCGAACAGATACGCAGTATTTT.

J is TRBJ2-5 and V is TRBV10-3, with 7 nucleotides matching TRBD1. Germline assignment: CDR1 ENHRY and CDR2 SYGVKD. The ends lost 6 bases at V and 5 bases at J; junction bases unmatched: 3. This CDR3 has 12 residues. The CDR3 loop reads CAISDRVETQYF. CDR3 bases: TGTGCCATCAGCGACAGGGTTGAGACCCAGTACTTC.

This clone was recorded at least ten times. The chain employs TRBV18 and TRBJ1-5; 12 bases match TRBD1. The CDR3 covers 16 residues. CDR1 KGHSH and CDR2 LQKENI come from the germline V gene. J lost 7 bases, V lost 1 base, and 5 bases had no gene match. The CDR3 spells CASSPHRDRGRQPQHF. The CDR3 DNA reads TGTGCCAGCTCACCACACCGGGACAGGGGGCGGCAGCCCCAGCATTTT.

The rearrangement joins TRBV16 to TRBJ1-2, with D unclear. Germline CDR1 is KGHSY and CDR2 is FQNENV. The CDR3 is 14 amino acids. V lost 0 bases, J lost 0 bases, and 5 bases lay in between. CDR3 DNA sequence: TGTGCCAGCAGCCAATCCGGAGCTAACTATGGCTACACCTTC. Translation: CASSQSGANYGYTF.

CDR3 amino acids: CASSPGGSYNEQFF. The DNA for the CDR3 is TGCGCCAGCAGCCCGGGGGGCTCCTACAATGAGCAGTTCTTC. The V gene is TRBV5-1, the J gene TRBJ2-1; TRBD2 matches 7 bases. CDR1 is SGHRS, CDR2 YFSETQ, per germline. V was clipped by 4 bases and J by 0 bases; unmatched bases: 1. CDR3 length equals 14 residues.

CDR3 DNA sequence: TGTGCCAGCAGCTATGAACCCCGGGAGCTCGGAGAGACCCAGTACTTC. Translating it yields CASSYEPRELGETQYF. The chain couples TRBV7-2 to TRBJ2-5; possibly TRBD2 for D (6 bases). Germline assignment: CDR1 SGHTA and CDR2 FQGNSA. The V end lost 4 bases, the J end lost 4 bases, and 19 bases lay between the germline ends. The CDR3 consists of 16 residues.

This clone was seen only once. DNA for the CDR3: TGTGCCAGCAGCCAATTGGGACTAGCGGGGCGCCTAGAGACCCAGTACTTC. Translation: CASSQLGLAGRLETQYF. V gene TRBV4-2 combines with J gene TRBJ2-5; TRBD2 agrees at 13 bases. CDR1 LGHNA and CDR2 YNFKEQ come from the germline V gene. Unmatched junction bases numbered 7, after V lost 2 bases and J lost 4 bases. The CDR3 loop spans 17 amino acids.

This clone has a count of ten or more. The chain joins TRBV29-1 to TRBJ1-5; 8 positions agree with TRBD1. Germline V gene data show CDR1 as SQVTM and CDR2 as ANQGSEA. This CDR3 is 15 amino acids long. The ends lost 5 bases at V and 3 bases at J; junction bases unmatched: 9. The CDR3 DNA reads as TGCAGCGTTCTTACGACAGGGGCCCCCAATCAGCCCCAGCATTTT. This encodes CSVLTTGAPNQPQHF.

V and J are TRBV6-6 and TRBJ2-2; D gene uncertain. Trimming left V 0 bases short and J 2 bases short, with 10 bases between. CDR3 length: 16 amino acids. Germline CDR1 MNHNY, CDR2 SVGAGI (reference sequence). This CDR3 reads CASSYSPPVNTGELFF. The CDR3 DNA follows: TGTGCCAGCAGTTACTCTCCCCCCGTCAACACCGGGGAGCTGTTTTTT.

This clone was counted between two and nine times. The V call is TRBV18, the J call TRBJ1-6, with D possibly being TRBD1 (5 bases). The CDR3 runs 16 residues. V lost 1 base, J lost 10 bases, and 17 bases lay in between. Germline CDR1 and CDR2: KGHSH and LQKENI. The CDR3 reads CASSPQAGGGVSPLHF. CDR3 bases: TGTGCCAGCTCACCACAGGCCGGGGGAGGAGTGTCACCCCTCCACTTT.

This rearrangement joins TRBV7-9 to TRBJ1-6; 9 bases are a match to TRBD1. The CDR3 runs to 13 residues. Germline CDR1 and CDR2: SEHNR and FQNEAQ (reference sequence). Trimming at V came to 4 bases and at J to 9 bases, leaving 1 base not matched to a gene. The CDR3 loop is CASSSDRGSPLHF. The CDR3 DNA is TGTGCCAGCAGCTCGGACAGGGGTTCACCCCTCCACTTT. Based on the CDR3 plus reference TRBV7-9 and TRBJ1-6, the full variable domain is DTGVSQNPRHKITKRGQNVTFRCDPISEHNRLYWYRQTLGQGPEFLTYFQNEAQLEKSRLLSDRFSAERPKGSFSTLEIQRTEQGDSAMYLCASSSDRGSPLHFGNGTRLTVT.

The chain's CDR3 is CASSLGTSYNEQFF. The CDR3 nucleotides read TGTGCCAGCAGCTTAGGGACTAGTTACAATGAGCAGTTCTTC. The chain employs TRBV7-8 and TRBJ2-1, with 7 positions matching TRBD2. The germline V gene has CDR1 SGHVS and CDR2 FQNEAQ. V was pared by 1 base and J by 4 bases, with 1 base of the junction left unmatched. The CDR3 spans 14 residues.

This chain links TRBV15 with TRBJ2-3; TRBD2 is a possible D gene (6 bases). This CDR3 region has 18 residues. From germline, CDR1 is LNHNV and CDR2 YYDKDF (reference sequence). V dropped 1 base and J dropped 4 bases, with 21 bases sitting between them. Here the CDR3 reads CATSRGDEGHGGPDTQYF. The CDR3 coding sequence is TGTGCCACCAGCAGAGGGGACGAAGGACACGGGGGACCAGATACGCAGTATTTT. The full variable domain, in which reference TRBV15 and TRBJ2-3 provide the parts outside the CDR3, is DAMVIQNPRYQVTQFGKPVTLSCSQTLNHNVMYWYQQKSSQAPKLLFHYYDKDFNNEADTPDNFQSRRPNTSFCFLDIRSPGLGDTAMYLCATSRGDEGHGGPDTQYFGPGTRLTVL.

CDR3 residues: CASSVETTGGYAEAFF. CDR3 in DNA: TGTGCCAGCAGCGTTGAAACGACAGGGGGCTACGCTGAAGCTTTCTTT. The J gene is TRBJ1-1, the V gene TRBV9; 10 positions agree with TRBD1. With V trimmed by 2 bases and J by 6 bases, 10 bases remained unmatched. Germline lookup yields CDR1 SGDLS and CDR2 YYNGEE. This CDR3 has 16 residues.

The chain links TRBV19 to TRBJ2-2, with D maybe TRBD2 (6 bases). V was cut by 10 bases and J by 6 bases, with 18 bases left in between. The germline V gene has CDR1 LNHDA and CDR2 SQIVND (reference sequence). There are 14 residues in the CDR3. The chain's CDR3 is CATMGGGLAGELFF. CDR3 bases: TGTGCCACGATGGGAGGAGGGCTCGCCGGGGAGCTGTTTTTT.

The chain carries TRBV6-4 and TRBJ2-6, with 9 bases lining up with TRBD1. CDR3 length: 19 residues. J lost 2 bases, V lost 5 bases, and 13 bases had no gene match. CDR1 and CDR2 from the germline V gene are MRHNA and SNTAGT. CDR3 region: CASSPGTGLLRAGANVLTF. The CDR3 DNA sequence: TGTGCCAGCAGTCCTGGGACAGGGCTCCTGAGGGCTGGGGCCAACGTCCTGACTTTC.

The J gene is TRBJ1-1, the V gene TRBV6-1; D unresolved. The germline V gene encodes CDR1 MNHNS and CDR2 SASEGT. V lost 2 bases and J 1 base, leaving 11 bases between the germline ends. The CDR3 totals 15 residues. CDR3 coding DNA: TGTGCCAGCAGTGAAAGGAGACTGGAGAACACTGAAGCTTTCTTT. Translating it yields CASSERRLENTEAFF.